This T cell receptor beta chain came from a study of response to subunit inactivated influenza vaccine. TCRdb recomputed calls from the RT-PCR reads with MiXCR, one row per CDR3 protein. Of approximately 530,000 distinct CDR3 sequences detected, 10% to 15% appear once; the ten largest clones hold roughly 14%. This clonotype appeared a few times. There are 11 residues in the CDR3. Per the germline V gene, CDR1 is SEHNR and CDR2 is FQNEAQ (reference sequence). V was pared by 7 bases and J by 10 bases, with 13 bases between. The chain recombines TRBV7-9 with TRBJ2-5, with D perhaps matching TRBD1 or TRBD2 (5 bases each). The clonotype originates from a man aged 50-60 years who received an inactivated influenza vaccine. Material: PBMCs from blood, obtained roughly 45 days after vaccination. CDR3 DNA: TGTGCCAGCACCGGGGACGTCAACCAGTACTTC. Protein: CASTGDVNQYF.